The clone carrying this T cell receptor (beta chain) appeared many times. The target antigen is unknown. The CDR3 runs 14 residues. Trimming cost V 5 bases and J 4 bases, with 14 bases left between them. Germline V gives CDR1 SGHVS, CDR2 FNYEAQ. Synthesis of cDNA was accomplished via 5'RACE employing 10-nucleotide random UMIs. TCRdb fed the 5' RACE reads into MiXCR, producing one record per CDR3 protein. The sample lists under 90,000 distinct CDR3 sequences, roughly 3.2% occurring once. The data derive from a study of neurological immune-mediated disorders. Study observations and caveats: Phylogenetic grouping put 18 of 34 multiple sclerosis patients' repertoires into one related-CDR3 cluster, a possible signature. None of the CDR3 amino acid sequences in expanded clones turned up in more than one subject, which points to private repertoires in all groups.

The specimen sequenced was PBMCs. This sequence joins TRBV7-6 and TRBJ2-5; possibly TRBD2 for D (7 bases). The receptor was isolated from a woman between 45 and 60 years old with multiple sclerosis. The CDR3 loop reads CASSTFGGRETQYF. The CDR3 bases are TGTGCCAGCAGCACCTTCGGGGGGCGAGAGACCCAGTACTTC. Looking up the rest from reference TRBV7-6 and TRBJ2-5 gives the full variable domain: GAGVSQSPRYKVTKRGQDVALRCDPISGHVSLYWYRQALGQGPEFLTYFNYEAQQDKSGLPNDRFSAERPEGSISTLTIQRTEQRDSAMYRCASSTFGGRETQYFGPGTRLLVL.